Listed below are T cell receptor beta chains from one sample, sequenced in a study of Graves' ophthalmopathy and Graves' hyperthyroidism. Each CDR3 protein gets one entry after TCRdb re-called the multiplex PCR reads with MiXCR. The sample holds about 400,000 distinct CDR3 sequences, 15% seen once. Input material: peripheral blood. The receptors originated from a woman between 18 and 29 years old with stable Graves' hyperthyroidism. Each CDR3 is given without its conserved first and last residue.

>TRBV27
ASSTRTGTVQEQY
>TRBV7-9
ASTPRQGTNYGYT
>TRBV15
ATSTGGYEQY
>TRBV6-1
ASRLQGLGGELF
>TRBV7-2
ASSPGQGFEAF
>TRBV4-2
ASSHPTPSGGPYSYEQY
>TRBV5-1
ASRSGLGNTGELF
>TRBV6-5
ASSPGAIGELF
>TRBV12-3/TRBV12-4
ASSPRGLKETQY
>TRBV29-1
SAQTSQNTGELF
>TRBV10-3
AISETRQGYEQY
>TRBV11-2
ASSPTRSVSGELF
>TRBV6-2/TRBV6-3
ASGTANTGELF
>TRBV2
ASETDRLSNQPQH